Listed here is a single T cell receptor (delta chain). Antigen: not known. The germline V gene has CDR1 TSWWSYY and CDR2 QGS. Unmatched junction bases numbered 16, after V lost 5 bases and J lost 10 bases. The CDR3 has 16 amino acids. This entry comes from a study of Vδ1+ human thymocytes. Whole-study findings and limits: Highly polyclonal TRG and TRD repertoires with Gaussian CDR3 length distributions appeared in thymus.

Extracted RNA was reverse transcribed into cDNA. The CDR3 regions were amplified by multiplex PCR from V-gene primers to a constant-region primer. TCRdb used CATT to re-call clones from the multiplex PCR reads. The sample records fewer than 90,000 delta-chain clones, around 32% being singletons. The origin of this receptor is a boy younger than two who had congenital heart surgery. The sample taken for sequencing was Vdelta1+ gamma-delta thymocytes from the thymus. The sample's subset: FACS-sorted CD3+ TCRalphabeta- TCRVdelta1+ TCRVdelta2- thymocytes. The genes are TRDV1 and TRDJ1, with 10 bases aligning to TRDD3. The DNA of the CDR3 is TGTGCTCTTGGGAACCCGGGTGGGGGATACCCCCAGCGACTCATCTTT. Translated: CALGNPGGGYPQRLIF.